This TCR beta chain was documented in a study of blood T cell repertoires in COVID-19. The wider study: Sites in the United States, Italy and Spain provided acute and convalescent COVID-19 samples.

The assay was immunoSEQ multiplex PCR, and TCRdb's table has in-frame clones only and misses some. The sample gives 50,000 to 55,000 clones, 82% of which show up once; 11% is in the top ten. V lost 8 bases, J lost 2 bases, and 5 bases stayed unmatched. The length of the CDR3 is 14 residues. CDR1 is WSHSY, CDR2 SAAADI, per germline. This sequence originates from a man aged 80 or over with COVID-19, enrolled during active disease. Sequenced input: peripheral blood. J is TRBJ1-5 and V is TRBV10-2; 8 nucleotides agree with TRBD1. CDR3 sequence reads: CASYPGQGNQPQHF. The CDR3 DNA sequence: TGCGCCAGCTACCCGGGACAGGGCAATCAGCCCCAGCATTTT.